This entry lists 15 T cell receptor beta chains sequenced from one sample in a study of blood T cell repertoires in COVID-19. The table came from immunoSEQ multiplex PCR; TCRdb's copy has only in-frame clones and leaves some out. This table has around 220,000 clones, 82% appearing once. Sequencing was done on a sample of peripheral blood. The receptor source for this set is a woman over 75 with COVID-19, enrolled during active disease.

The gene calls are TRBV18 and TRBJ1-5, with D possibly matching TRBD1 (5 bases). V shed 4 bases and J shed 5 bases, with 9 bases lying between them. The germline V gene encodes CDR1 KGHSH and CDR2 LQKENI. The CDR3 has 13 residues. The CDR3 nucleotides are TGTGCCAGCTCACGGACATTCGATCAGCCCCAGCATTTT. Amino acids: CASSRTFDQPQHF. Full variable domain (rest looked up from reference TRBV18 and TRBJ1-5): NAGVMQNPRHLVRRRGQEARLRCSPMKGHSHVYWYRQLPEEGLKFMVYLQKENIIDESGMPKERFSAEFPKEGPSILRIQQVVRGDSAAYFCASSRTFDQPQHFGDGTRLSIL.

The CDR3 protein is CASRGQGDGYTF. The CDR3, as DNA: TGTGCCAGCCGGGGACAGGGGGATGGCTACACCTTC. This chain uses TRBV5-4 with TRBJ1-2; TRBD1 agrees at 11 bases. In germline, CDR1 is SGHNT, CDR2 YYREEE (reference sequence). CDR3 size: 12 residues. V was pared by 7 bases and J by 6 bases, with 2 bases of the junction left unmatched.

This chain's CDR3 is CASSEQETVDGYTF. The DNA of the CDR3 is TGTGCCAGCAGTGAACAAGAGACAGTCGATGGCTACACCTTC. The chain is built from TRBV6-1 and TRBJ1-2; D perhaps matches TRBD1 (5 bases). There are 14 residues in the CDR3. V was trimmed by 2 bases and J by 6 bases, leaving 13 bases between them. Germline CDR1 is MNHNS and CDR2 is SASEGT.

The genes are TRBV6-5 and TRBJ1-6; D possibly corresponds to TRBD1 (6 bases). Deletions cut 2 bases from V and 5 bases from J, with 7 bases between. The length of the CDR3 is 14 residues. CDR1 is MNHEY, CDR2 SVGAGI, per germline. CDR3 protein: CASSYRTDNSPLHF. Written as DNA, the CDR3 is TGTGCCAGCAGTTACCGGACAGATAATTCACCCCTCCACTTT.

The chain employs TRBV7-9 and TRBJ2-6; unclear D gene. Germline-derived CDR1 and CDR2 are SEHNR and FQNEAQ (reference sequence). CDR3 length: 16 residues. Between the trimmed V and J ends, which lost 3 bases and 0 bases, there was a span of 9 bases. The CDR3 DNA reads TGTGCCAGCAGCTTCCTCAGAGGCTCTGGGGCCAACGTCCTGACTTTC. It yields the protein CASSFLRGSGANVLTF.

V and J are TRBV6-5 and TRBJ1-5, with 9 bases fitting TRBD1. This CDR3 is 15 amino acids long. V shed 6 bases, J shed 2 bases, and the junction held 5 bases outside the gene matches. The germline V gene has CDR1 MNHEY and CDR2 SVGAGI. The CDR3 nucleotides read TGTGCCAGCAGGGGGGGGGACAGGGGCAATCAGCCCCAGCATTTT. Translating it yields CASRGGDRGNQPQHF.

The gene calls are TRBV5-1 and TRBJ1-4; weak D call: TRBD1 (5 bases). Germline CDR1 SGHRS, CDR2 YFSETQ. Trimming removed 3 bases from V and 8 bases from J, with 14 bases in between. This CDR3 has 14 amino acids. This chain's CDR3 is CASSSRQGGEKLFF. The CDR3 DNA is TGCGCCAGCAGCTCGAGGCAGGGTGGCGAAAAACTGTTTTTT.

The chain couples TRBV6-2 or TRBV6-3 to TRBJ1-5; 7 bases align to TRBD1. Unmatched junction bases numbered 5, after V lost 6 bases and J lost 3 bases. The CDR3 runs 14 residues. Germline V gene data show CDR1 as MNHEY and CDR2 as SVGEGT. Here the CDR3 DNA reads TGTGCCAGCAGCCAGGGACAGCTCAATCAGCCCCAGCATTTT. It translates to CASSQGQLNQPQHF.

This chain connects TRBV5-1 to TRBJ1-3; D possibly corresponds to TRBD1 (6 bases). The CDR3 loop spans 16 amino acids. The germline V and J ends were trimmed by 4 bases and 4 bases, with 18 bases remaining between them. Per germline, CDR1 SGHRS and CDR2 YFSETQ. CDR3 amino acids: CASSPTTGHLGNTIYF. The CDR3 DNA reads TGCGCCAGCAGCCCTACGACAGGCCACCTCGGAAACACCATATATTTT.

The count of this clone is one. The CDR3 reads CASSDGGLYRQPQHF. CDR3 nucleotides: TGTGCCAGTAGTGACGGGGGACTCTATCGACAGCCCCAGCATTTT. This rearrangement joins TRBV19 to TRBJ1-5; possibly TRBD1 for D (5 bases). The V gene's germline CDR1 is LNHDA and CDR2 SQIVND (reference sequence). The germline V and J ends were trimmed by 5 bases and 7 bases, with 18 bases remaining between them. The CDR3 extends over 15 amino acids.

This chain connects TRBV9 to TRBJ2-5; the match to TRBD2 covers 15 bases. This CDR3 has 16 residues. With 3 bases clipped from V and 2 bases from J, the junction kept 2 bases outside the gene matches. The germline V gene encodes CDR1 SGDLS and CDR2 YYNGEE. CDR3 protein: CASSGGLAGGQETQYF. CDR3 DNA sequence: TGTGCCAGCAGCGGTGGACTAGCGGGGGGGCAAGAGACCCAGTACTTC.

The V and J genes are TRBV6-5 and TRBJ2-2; D not certain. This CDR3 has 12 residues. Germline CDR1 reads MNHEY; CDR2 reads SVGAGI. V dropped 7 bases and J dropped 3 bases, with 6 bases sitting between them. This chain's CDR3 is CASTGDTGELFF. In nucleotides, the CDR3 is TGTGCCAGCACCGGAGACACCGGGGAGCTGTTTTTT.

The V gene is TRBV7-9, the J gene TRBJ1-3; D might be TRBD1 (5 bases). Deletions cut 10 bases from V and 4 bases from J, with 26 bases between. CDR3 length: 17 residues. Per the germline V gene, CDR1 is SEHNR and CDR2 is FQNEAQ (reference sequence). CDR3 sequence reads: CAIASGARQTLGNTIYF. The CDR3, as DNA: TGTGCCATAGCGAGCGGGGCAAGGCAGACTCTCGGAAACACCATATATTTT.

Note on this clone: Other DNA sequences in the same sample also yield this CDR3. V and J are TRBV12-3 or TRBV12-4 and TRBJ1-2, with 9 nucleotides matching TRBD1. The CDR3 is made up of 13 amino acids. J was trimmed by 5 bases and V by 6 bases; bases with no gene match: 4. DNA for the CDR3: TGTGCCAGCAGCCCTGGACAGGGGTATGGCTACACCTTC. It encodes CASSPGQGYGYTF.

This clone was seen more than once but under ten times. This chain links TRBV13 with TRBJ2-7; TRBD1 agrees at 8 bases. V lost 4 bases, J lost 7 bases, and 6 bases stayed unmatched. The CDR3 totals 13 residues. The germline CDR1 and CDR2 sequences are PRHDT and FYEKMQ (reference sequence). CDR3 protein: CASSSPDRAEQYF. CDR3 DNA sequence: TGTGCCAGCAGCTCCCCGGACAGGGCAGAGCAGTACTTC.